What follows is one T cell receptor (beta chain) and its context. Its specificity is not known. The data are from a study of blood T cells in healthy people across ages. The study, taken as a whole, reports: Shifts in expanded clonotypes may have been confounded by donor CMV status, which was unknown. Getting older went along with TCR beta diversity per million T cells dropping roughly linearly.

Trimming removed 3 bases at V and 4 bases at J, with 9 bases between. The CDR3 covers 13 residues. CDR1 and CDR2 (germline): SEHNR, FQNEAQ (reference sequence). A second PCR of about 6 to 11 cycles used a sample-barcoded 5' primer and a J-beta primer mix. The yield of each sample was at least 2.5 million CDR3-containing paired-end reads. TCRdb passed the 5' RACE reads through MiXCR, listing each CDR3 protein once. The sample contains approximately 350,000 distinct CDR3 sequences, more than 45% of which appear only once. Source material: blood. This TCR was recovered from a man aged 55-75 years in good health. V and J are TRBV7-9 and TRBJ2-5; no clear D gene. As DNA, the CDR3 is TGTGCCAGCAGCTTGGACCCTTTAGAGACCCAGTACTTC. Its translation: CASSLDPLETQYF.